The rows below give T cell receptor beta chains drawn from one sample of a study of siplizumab effects on memory and regulatory T cells. Sequenced by immunoSEQ multiplex PCR; TCRdb stores in-frame clones only, minus some. This table has approximately 94,000 clones, roughly 96% appearing once. Sequences were obtained from naive CD4+ T cells sorted from blood. The receptors derive from a human donor in good health. The CDR3 runs from the conserved cysteine through the conserved F or W. The D gene is left open where the match is weak. Rows give clone size only sometimes, using once, few, many, or a class for an expanded clone.

NA	TRBD1	TRBV5-4	TRBJ1-2	CASSRTGLDYGYTF	TGTGCCAGCAGCAGGACAGGGTTGGACTATGGCTACACCTTC
once	TRBD1	TRBV16	TRBJ1-3	CASSQETGGNTIYF	TGTGCCAGCAGCCAAGAGACAGGGGGAAACACCATATATTTT
NA	NA	TRBV28	TRBJ2-5	CASSLYRGGETQYF	TGTGCCAGCAGTTTATACAGAGGGGGTGAGACCCAGTACTTC
NA	NA	TRBV7-2	TRBJ1-1	CASSLSQAITGAFF	TGTGCCAGCAGCTTAAGCCAGGCAATAACAGGAGCTTTCTTT
NA	TRBD1	TRBV7-2	TRBJ2-1	CASSLGQGGNEQFF	TGTGCCAGCAGCTTAGGACAGGGCGGCAATGAGCAGTTCTTC
once	TRBD1	TRBV5-6	TRBJ1-3	CASSLTGLSNSGNTIYF	TGTGCCAGCAGCCTGACAGGGTTGTCCAACTCTGGAAACACCATATATTTT
NA	TRBD2	TRBV28	TRBJ2-1	CASIAGGEYNEQFF	TGTGCCAGCATAGCGGGGGGCGAATACAATGAGCAGTTCTTC
NA	TRBD1	TRBV5-6	TRBJ1-6	CASSEDRAYGNSPLHF	TGTGCCAGCAGTGAGGACAGGGCCTATGGAAATTCACCCCTCCACTTT
NA	NA	TRBV9	TRBJ1-1	CASSRSAGTNTEAFF	TGTGCCAGCAGCCGATCGGCAGGGACCAACACTGAAGCTTTCTTT
NA	NA	TRBV19	TRBJ2-3	CASSTTRGTDTQYF	TGTGCCAGCTCAACTACCAGGGGCACAGATACGCAGTATTTT
NA	NA	TRBV6-5	TRBJ2-5	CASSYSGLLETQYF	TGTGCCAGCAGTTACTCGGGACTGTTAGAGACCCAGTACTTC
NA	NA	TRBV7-2	TRBJ2-3	CASSSYKGTDTQYF	TGTGCCAGCAGCTCTTATAAGGGAACAGATACGCAGTATTTT
NA	NA	TRBV11-2	TRBJ1-3	CASSFNRVSSGNTIYF	TGTGCCAGCAGCTTCAATCGTGTCAGCTCTGGAAACACCATATATTTT
NA	TRBD2	TRBV11-2	TRBJ2-1	CASSPRLAAYNEQFF	TGTGCCAGCAGCCCTAGACTAGCGGCCTACAATGAGCAGTTCTTC
NA	NA	TRBV2	TRBJ2-2	CASSERGRDTGELFF	TGTGCCAGCAGTGAACGGGGGCGGGACACCGGGGAGCTGTTTTTT
once	NA	TRBV28	TRBJ1-2	CASSLDFNYGYTF	TGTGCCAGCAGTTTGGACTTTAACTATGGCTACACCTTC
NA	NA	TRBV6-5	TRBJ1-1	CASGTINTEAFF	TGTGCCAGCGGGACTATAAACACTGAAGCTTTCTTT
NA	NA	TRBV30	TRBJ2-1	CAWSVKRAGWGNEQFF	TGTGCCTGGAGTGTTAAAAGGGCGGGTTGGGGCAATGAGCAGTTCTTC
NA	NA	TRBV21-1	TRBJ2-7	CATSRGHRGYEQYF	TGTGCCACCTCGAGGGGGCATAGGGGTTACGAGCAGTACTTC
NA	TRBD1	TRBV29-1	TRBJ2-5	CSVVWDSQETQYF	TGCAGCGTTGTGTGGGACAGCCAAGAGACCCAGTACTTC
NA	NA	TRBV7-2	TRBJ1-5	CASSPDGLSNQPQHF	TGTGCCAGCAGCCCGGACGGACTTAGCAATCAGCCCCAGCATTTT
NA	TRBD2	TRBV18	TRBJ2-3	CASSNGGADTQYF	TGTGCCAGCTCTAACGGGGGGGCAGATACGCAGTATTTT
NA	TRBD2	TRBV6-6	TRBJ2-3	CASSSPGGASTDTQYF	TGTGCCAGCAGTTCCCCGGGGGGGGCCTCCACAGATACGCAGTATTTT
NA	TRBD1	TRBV19	TRBJ1-4	CASSLQGTFNEKLFF	TGTGCCAGTAGTCTACAGGGGACCTTTAATGAAAAACTGTTTTTT
once	NA	TRBV11-2	TRBJ2-5	CASSQRRGETQYF	TGTGCCAGCAGCCAGAGACGCGGAGAGACCCAGTACTTC
NA	NA	TRBV7-2	TRBJ2-5	CASSFLAGQETQYF	TGTGCCAGCAGCTTTCTGGCCGGCCAAGAGACCCAGTACTTC
NA	TRBD1	TRBV5-6	TRBJ2-5	CASSWTGKTQYF	TGTGCCAGCAGCTGGACAGGGAAAACCCAGTACTTC
NA	NA	TRBV4-1	TRBJ1-3	CASSQDKDNQLYTIYF	TGCGCCAGCAGCCAAGATAAGGACAATCAGCTATACACCATATATTTT
NA	NA	TRBV7-7	TRBJ2-2	CASSLGVSGGELFF	TGTGCCAGCAGCTTGGGGGTGTCGGGCGGGGAGCTGTTTTTT
once	TRBD1	TRBV10-3	TRBJ1-2	CAISETGGDNYGYTF	TGTGCCATCAGTGAGACAGGGGGCGATAACTATGGCTACACCTTC
NA	TRBD1	TRBV5-1	TRBJ1-1	CASSVGQGFAFF	TGCGCCAGCAGCGTGGGACAGGGGTTTGCTTTCTTT
NA	NA	TRBV6-5	TRBJ2-7	CASRGGWVEQYF	TGTGCCAGCAGAGGGGGGTGGGTGGAGCAGTACTTC
NA	NA	TRBV7-3	TRBJ1-1	CATRLGGGTEAFF	TGTGCCACACGATTAGGAGGGGGCACTGAAGCTTTCTTT
NA	NA	TRBV5-1	TRBJ2-3	CAPTDTQYF	TGCGCCCCCACAGATACGCAGTATTTT
once	NA	TRBV10-3	TRBJ1-5	CAISAAVNGQPQHF	TGTGCCATCAGTGCGGCCGTCAATGGTCAGCCCCAGCATTTT
NA	NA	TRBV12-5	TRBJ2-3	CASGLVPTPGPITDTQYF	TGTGCTAGTGGTTTGGTCCCGACCCCGGGACCTATCACAGATACGCAGTATTTT
NA	NA	TRBV30	TRBJ1-1	CAWKRGWNTEAFF	TGTGCCTGGAAGCGGGGGTGGAACACTGAAGCTTTCTTT
NA	TRBD1	TRBV25-1	TRBJ1-6	CASSRGLESPLHF	TGTGCCAGCAGTAGGGGGCTCGAATCACCCCTCCACTTT
NA	NA	TRBV9	TRBJ1-1	CASSVSRNTEAFF	TGTGCCAGCAGCGTTTCAAGGAACACTGAAGCTTTCTTT
once	NA	TRBV19	TRBJ1-1	CASSIRPLGGNTEAFF	TGTGCCAGTAGTATCAGGCCGCTCGGAGGGAACACTGAAGCTTTCTTT
NA	NA	TRBV18	TRBJ1-6	CASSQVVGNSPLHF	TGTGCCAGCTCCCAGGTTGTAGGAAATTCACCCCTCCACTTT